This T cell receptor beta chain was identified in a study of T-cell reconstitution after alpha-beta-depleted transplantation in children. This clonotype was observed a handful of times. Unique molecular identifiers featured in how the TCRbeta library was prepared. TCRdb fed the PCR reads into MiXCR, producing one record per CDR3 protein. The table records about 360,000 distinct CDR3 sequences, less than 15% of them present only once. Germline assignment: CDR1 WNHNN and CDR2 SYGVQD (reference sequence). V lost 5 bases, J lost 12 bases, and 15 bases stayed unmatched. The CDR3 is 14 residues long. This chain links TRBV10-1 with TRBJ1-1, with TRBD1 matching 7 bases. Sequenced here: PBMCs, sampled from the stem cell graft. The sequence derives from a human donor who donated a stem cell graft to a child with Fanconi anemia. The CDR3 DNA is TGCGCCAGCAGTCCCGGACAGGCCGCTTTTGGAACTTTCTTT. This sequence encodes CASSPGQAAFGTFF.